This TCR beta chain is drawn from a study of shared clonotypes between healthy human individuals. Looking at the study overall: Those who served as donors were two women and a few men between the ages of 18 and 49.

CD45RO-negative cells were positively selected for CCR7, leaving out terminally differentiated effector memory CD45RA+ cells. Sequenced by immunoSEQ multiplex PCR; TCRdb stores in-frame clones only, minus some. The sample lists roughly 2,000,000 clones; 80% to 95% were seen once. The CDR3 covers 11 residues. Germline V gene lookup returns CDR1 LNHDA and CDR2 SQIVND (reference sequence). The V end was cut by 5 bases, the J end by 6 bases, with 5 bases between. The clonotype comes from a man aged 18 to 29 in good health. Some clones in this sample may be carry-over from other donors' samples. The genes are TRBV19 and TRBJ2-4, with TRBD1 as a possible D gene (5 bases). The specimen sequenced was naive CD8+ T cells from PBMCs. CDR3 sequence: CASSQGNIQYF. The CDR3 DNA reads TGTGCCAGTAGTCAGGGAAACATTCAGTACTTC.